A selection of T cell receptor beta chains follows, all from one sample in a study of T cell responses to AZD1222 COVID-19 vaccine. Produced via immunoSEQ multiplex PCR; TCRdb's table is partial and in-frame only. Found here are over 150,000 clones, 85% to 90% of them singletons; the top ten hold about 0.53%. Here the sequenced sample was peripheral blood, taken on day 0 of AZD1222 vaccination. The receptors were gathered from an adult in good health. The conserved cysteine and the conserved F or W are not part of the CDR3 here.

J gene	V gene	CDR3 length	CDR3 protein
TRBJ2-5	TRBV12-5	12	ASGLTGSQETQY
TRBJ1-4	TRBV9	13	ASSPNVGSNEKLF
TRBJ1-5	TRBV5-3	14	ARSLNRGSCNQPQH
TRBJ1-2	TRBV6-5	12	ASMGTLRTYGYT
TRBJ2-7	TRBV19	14	ASIWDRGSFSYEQY
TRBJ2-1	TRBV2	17	ASSEAHFLEGDSDNEQF
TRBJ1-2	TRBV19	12	ASSPEPANYGYT
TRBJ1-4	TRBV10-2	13	ASRSHRGKGEKLF
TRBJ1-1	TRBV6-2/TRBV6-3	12	ASSYSATGGRAF
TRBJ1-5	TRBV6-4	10	ASSDPNQPQH
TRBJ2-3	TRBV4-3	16	ASSQDLIAGGNTDTQY
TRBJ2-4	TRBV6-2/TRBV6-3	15	ASSYSTSGSDKNIQY
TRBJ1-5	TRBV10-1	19	ASSDRRDREMGSHSNQPQH
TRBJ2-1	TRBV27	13	ASRLLAGSYNEQF
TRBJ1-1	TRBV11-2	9	ASSQDTEAF
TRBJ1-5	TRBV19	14	ASSIFAGGGDQPQH
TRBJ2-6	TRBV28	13	ASSLFGSGANVLT
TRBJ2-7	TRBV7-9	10	AASGTAYEQY
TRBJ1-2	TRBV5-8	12	ASSLSPPRYGYT
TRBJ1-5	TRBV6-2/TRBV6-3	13	ASSYSVRGNQPQH